A single sample is the source of the 23 T cell receptor beta chains below, sequenced in a study of T cell repertoires in cytomegalovirus infection. TCRdb ran MiXCR on the reads and lists one entry per CDR3 protein. The sample includes around 710,000 distinct CDR3 sequences, 25% to 30% of them seen just once. For these TCRs, the target antigens are not known. The sequencing used cultured CD8+ T cells from PBMCs, collected from culture after CMV antigen stimulation. Source of these receptors: a human donor in good health (CMV status not recorded). Some clones in this sample may be carry-over from other donors' samples.

This clonotype was seen only a few times. The rearrangement uses TRBV7-9 and TRBJ2-4, with a possible D match to TRBD1 (6 bases). In germline, CDR1 is SEHNR, CDR2 FQNEAQ (reference sequence). V gave up 6 bases and J gave up 2 bases, with 11 bases separating them. The CDR3 extends over 14 amino acids. The CDR3 DNA reads as TGTGCCAGCAGGCCGACAGGCTCCAAAAACATTCAGTACTTC. Translating gives CASRPTGSKNIQYF.

The chain joins TRBV12-3 or TRBV12-4 to TRBJ1-1; possibly TRBD1 for D (5 bases). CDR3 length: 15 amino acids. Trimming stripped 5 bases from V and 7 bases from J, with 20 bases between. The CDR3 is CASSPFRRDAIEAFF. CDR3 DNA: TGTGCCAGCAGTCCCTTCCGCCGGGACGCCATTGAAGCTTTCTTT.

This clonotype has ten or more counts. This sequence joins TRBV7-2 and TRBJ2-3; tentative D call: TRBD2 (6 bases). Germline values: CDR1 SGHTA, CDR2 FQGNSA. The CDR3 length is 16 residues. V was cut by 1 base and J by 2 bases, with 13 bases left in between. Here the CDR3 reads CASSLVVGGYTDTQYF. In DNA, the CDR3 is TGTGCCAGCAGCTTAGTGGTGGGGGGTTACACAGATACGCAGTATTTT.

The chain joins TRBV4-1 to TRBJ1-4; 10 bases are shared with TRBD1. The CDR3 covers 15 residues. The ends lost 5 bases at V and 7 bases at J; junction bases unmatched: 7. From germline, CDR1 is MGHRA and CDR2 YSYEKL. The DNA for the CDR3 is TGCGCCAGCAGCTTTCGACAGGGGGCGGGTGAAAAACTGTTTTTT. Translated: CASSFRQGAGEKLFF.

This chain joins TRBV7-2 and TRBJ1-1; D unclear. CDR1 and CDR2 (germline): SGHTA, FQGNSA. V was cut by 5 bases and J by 0 bases, with 16 bases left in between. The CDR3 sequence is 16 residues long. The CDR3 DNA sequence: TGTGCCAGCAGCGATGGTGGGAAATTGATGAACACTGAAGCTTTCTTT. Its protein is CASSDGGKLMNTEAFF.

The sample holds a few counts of this clonotype. The chain has TRBV27 and TRBJ1-2; the D gene is possibly TRBD1 (6 bases). The CDR3 is 12 amino acids. V was shortened by 7 bases and J by 6 bases, with 12 bases between the two germline ends. Germline values: CDR1 MNHEY, CDR2 SMNVEV (reference sequence). The CDR3 loop reads CASTGRGDGYTF. CDR3 bases: TGTGCCAGCACCGGGAGGGGGGATGGCTACACCTTC.

In its sample, this clonotype was seen many times. The chain recombines TRBV7-2 with TRBJ2-2; 7 bases match TRBD2. The germline V gene has CDR1 SGHTA and CDR2 FQGNSA. The length of the CDR3 is 17 residues. Losses at the gene ends were 5 bases for V and 5 bases for J; bases not matched to a gene: 14. Here the CDR3 reads CASSAFPLAGETGELFF. The CDR3 DNA reads TGTGCCAGCAGCGCCTTTCCATTAGCGGGTGAAACCGGGGAGCTGTTTTTT. Full variable domain (outside the CDR3, taken from reference TRBV7-2 and TRBJ2-2): GAGVSQSPSNKVTEKGKDVELRCDPISGHTALYWYRQSLGQGLEFLIYFQGNSAPDKSGLPSDRFSAERTGGSVSTLTIQRTQQEDSAVYLCASSAFPLAGETGELFFGEGSRLTVL.

This clonotype showed up just a few times. CDR3: CASSLAGGATGELFF. Here the CDR3 DNA reads TGTGCCAGCAGCTTAGCCGGGGGGGCCACCGGGGAGCTGTTTTTT. The chain combines TRBV7-6 with TRBJ2-2; 8 bases align to TRBD2. Germline CDR1 SGHVS, CDR2 FNYEAQ. There are 15 residues in the CDR3. Trimming cost V 0 bases and J 4 bases; bases outside gene matches: 1.

This clonotype was seen a handful of times. The chain links TRBV27 to TRBJ1-5, with TRBD1 as a possible D gene (6 bases). The ends were cut back, 5 bases at V and 3 bases at J, with 11 bases in the middle. The germline CDR1 and CDR2 sequences are MNHEY and SMNVEV (reference sequence). The CDR3 is made up of 14 amino acids. The CDR3 DNA sequence: TGTGCCAGCAGTCAAACAGGGAACAATCAGCCCCAGCATTTT. Amino acid sequence: CASSQTGNNQPQHF.

A word on this clonotype: Just one base apart from a much larger clone, this may be a read error. V gene TRBV27 combines with J gene TRBJ1-2; TRBD1 matches at 7 bases. The CDR3 totals 14 residues. The V gene's germline CDR1 is MNHEY and CDR2 SMNVEV (reference sequence). The CDR3 DNA reads as TGTGCCAGCAGTTCAGACAGGGTTTCGGTTGGCTGCACCTTC. It translates to CASSSDRVSVGCTF.

The sample holds a few counts of this clonotype. CDR3 DNA sequence: TGTGCCATTAGGGGGGCCCCAGAGACCCAGTACTTC. Protein product: CAIRGAPETQYF. The chain carries TRBV7-2 and TRBJ2-5, with D possibly called TRBD1 or TRBD2 (6 bases each). The CDR3 runs to 12 residues. The germline V gene has CDR1 SGHTA and CDR2 FQGNSA. V was clipped by 10 bases and J by 4 bases, with 13 bases between them.

Only a few counts were recorded for this clonotype. The chain combines TRBV7-9 with TRBJ1-2; D call uncertain. V was cut by 0 bases and J by 2 bases, with 13 bases left in between. Germline CDR1 SEHNR, CDR2 FQNEAQ (reference sequence). The CDR3 extends over 16 amino acids. The CDR3 DNA reads as TGTGCCAGCAGCTTAGCCGACCGGGTCCCGAACTATGGCTACACCTTC. This encodes CASSLADRVPNYGYTF.

The chain recombines TRBV2 with TRBJ2-7; D gene unclear. This CDR3 is 10 amino acids long. Trimming removed 8 bases from V and 7 bases from J, with 9 bases in between. Germline V lookup: CDR1 SNHLY, CDR2 FYNNEI. CDR3 nucleotide sequence: TGTGCCAGCGGGCCTGGGGAGCAGTACGTC. Translating gives CASGPGEQYV.

This sequence joins TRBV10-3 and TRBJ2-1; 11 bases are shared with TRBD1. The V and J ends lost 6 bases and 8 bases, in that order; junction bases with no gene match: 9. Germline assignment: CDR1 ENHRY and CDR2 SYGVKD. The CDR3 totals 15 residues. This CDR3 is CAISTGQGGLDEQFF. The CDR3 bases are TGTGCCATCAGCACGGGACAGGGGGGACTGGATGAGCAGTTCTTC.

CDR3 DNA sequence: TGTGCCAGCAGCTTAACTTACGGATACTCCTACAATGAGCAGTTCTTC. It yields the protein CASSLTYGYSYNEQFF. The J gene is TRBJ2-1, the V gene TRBV7-2, with no clear D. The V end was cut by 2 bases, the J end by 0 bases, with 11 bases between. Germline V CDR1 and CDR2: SGHTA, FQGNSA. The length of the CDR3 is 16 residues.

The table lists this clonotype with a few counts. The chain recombines TRBV6-8 with TRBJ1-5, with unresolved D. V dropped 4 bases and J dropped 7 bases, with 11 bases sitting between them. The germline V gene encodes CDR1 MNHGY and CDR2 SAAAGT. This CDR3 contains 13 residues. The CDR3 spells CASSFYLNQPQHF. The CDR3 DNA reads TGTGCCAGCAGTTTCTACTTAAACCAGCCCCAGCATTTT.

Only a few counts were recorded for this clonotype. The chain joins TRBV28 to TRBJ2-1, with TRBD2 matching over 9 bases. Germline CDR1 MDHEN, CDR2 SYDVKM. This CDR3 spans 14 amino acids. The ends lost 3 bases at V and 8 bases at J; junction bases unmatched: 5. CDR3 nucleotide sequence: TGTGCCAGCAGTTTGGCGGGGGGGCGGGATGAGCAGTTCTTC. Residues: CASSLAGGRDEQFF.

This clonotype has just a few counts. The genes are TRBV7-2 and TRBJ1-1, with D possibly TRBD1 on 6 matching bases. Per germline, CDR1 SGHTA and CDR2 FQGNSA. V was shortened by 3 bases and J by 6 bases, with 17 bases between the two germline ends. The CDR3 is 15 residues long. The CDR3 spells CASSLAGARKAEAFF. The CDR3 DNA follows: TGTGCCAGCAGCTTGGCAGGGGCCAGGAAGGCTGAAGCTTTCTTT.

This chain joins TRBV6-6 and TRBJ1-6; D unresolved. The V and J ends lost 4 bases and 4 bases respectively, with 11 bases between them. CDR3 size: 15 residues. Germline CDR1 and CDR2: MNHNY and SVGAGI (reference sequence). The CDR3 DNA reads as TGTGCCAGCAGTTGGAACACACAGTATAATTCACCCCTCCACTTT. Residues: CASSWNTQYNSPLHF.

This clonotype has just a few counts. One end of the junction is discordant with germline, which a read error may explain. The chain uses TRBV7-6 and TRBJ2-1, with D possibly TRBD2 on 5 matching bases. CDR3 length: 14 residues. Germline-derived CDR1 and CDR2 are SGHVS and FNYEAQ. The CDR3 protein is CASSLALGYNEQFF. The CDR3 DNA is TGTGCTAGCAGCTTAGCGCTTGGGTACAATGAGCAGTTCTTC.

This clonotype appeared many times. The gene calls are TRBV7-8 and TRBJ2-2; D is undetermined. CDR3 size: 15 residues. V was shortened by 3 bases and J by 5 bases, with 13 bases between the two germline ends. Per germline, CDR1 SGHVS and CDR2 FQNEAQ. CDR3 in DNA: TGTGCCAGCAGCTTTTCTCCGGGTGTGACCGGGGAGCTGTTTTTT. It encodes CASSFSPGVTGELFF.

In its sample, this clonotype was seen once. The chain is built from TRBV7-3 and TRBJ2-1; 7 nucleotides align to TRBD2. V shed 2 bases and J 0 bases; nucleotides not matched to a gene: 7. The CDR3 contains 17 residues. Germline V lookup: CDR1 SGHTA, CDR2 FQGTGA. In DNA form, the CDR3 reads TGTGCCAGCAGCTTACCAGCTAGCGGAAGCTCCTACAATGAGCAGTTCTTC. It codes for CASSLPASGSSYNEQFF.

The sample holds a few counts of this clonotype. V and J are TRBV7-9 and TRBJ1-2; D is ambiguous. CDR1 and CDR2 (germline): SEHNR, FQNEAQ (reference sequence). This CDR3 is built from 16 residues. V gave up 4 bases and J gave up 1 base, with 16 bases separating them. DNA for the CDR3: TGTGCCAGCAGCTCACCAAAGACTATTAATAACTATGGCTACACCTTC. Its protein product is CASSSPKTINNYGYTF.